The present entry profiles one T cell receptor beta chain with its context. These data originate in a study of CD4 T cells in relation to SARS-CoV-2 and coronaviruses. This CDR3 comprises 14 residues. The V gene end was trimmed by 5 bases and the J gene end by 1 base; junction bases not matched to a gene: 1. CDR1 is MNHNY and CDR2 is SVGAGI in the germline V gene (reference sequence). The assay was immunoSEQ multiplex PCR, and TCRdb's table has in-frame clones only and misses some. The repertoire consists of some 42,000 clones, with 88% occurring once and the leading ten covering roughly a tenth. The TCR sequence derives from an adult with COVID-19. Sequenced sample: memory CD4+ T cells from PBMCs. The rearrangement links TRBV6-6 to TRBJ2-3; 9 bases agree with TRBD2. The CDR3 coding sequence is TGTGCCAGCAGTGAGCGGGGGGGCACAGATACGCAGTATTTT. Protein: CASSERGGTDTQYF.